The 20 T cell receptor beta chains in this list originate from one sample, sequenced in a study of cytomegalovirus exposure and HLA in healthy donors (dated by TCRdb to about 2017). Library preparation was by the immunoSEQ multiplex PCR assay. The multiplex PCR relied on a mix of 60 forward primers for TCR Vbeta segments and 13 reverse primers for TCR Jbeta segments. As stored in TCRdb, this immuneACCESS dataset retains in-frame rearrangements with V and J assigned. A fraction of the clones does not appear; measured against another copy, unresolved V genes explain less than half of the discrepancy, and the remainder lacks a known reason. Counted in this sample were about 180,000 clones; 70% to 80% of them appeared once. The ten largest clones take up approximately 0.69% of the sample. The sequenced sample consisted of PBMCs. These TCRs come from a woman aged 40 to 55 in good health and CMV-seronegative.

The chain joins TRBV9 to TRBJ2-3; 9 positions match TRBD2. Germline assignment: CDR1 SGDLS and CDR2 YYNGEE. The CDR3 runs to 18 residues. The trim removed 4 bases at V and 7 bases at J, leaving 19 bases unmatched. The CDR3 sequence: CASSPYLSGTSSGNTQYF. The CDR3 DNA follows: TGTGCCAGCAGCCCCTACCTTTCCGGGACTAGCAGCGGGAATACGCAGTATTTT.

This clone was seen a single time. CDR3 DNA sequence: TGTGCCAGCTCTCTCAGACAGGGGATGGGGAATCAGCCCCAGCATTTT. Translation gives CASSLRQGMGNQPQHF. This chain joins TRBV18 and TRBJ1-5, with 8 nucleotides matching TRBD1. CDR3 length: 16 residues. Germline CDR1 reads KGHSH; CDR2 reads LQKENI. V gave up 6 bases and J gave up 4 bases; unmatched junction bases: 11.

J is TRBJ2-1 and V is TRBV7-2; D gene unclear. The germline V gene has CDR1 SGHTA and CDR2 FQGNSA. CDR3 length: 14 residues. Trimming cost V 2 bases and J 6 bases, with 11 bases left between them. The CDR3 here is CASSLSGEGNEQFF. DNA for the CDR3: TGTGCCAGCAGCTTATCCGGAGAAGGCAATGAGCAGTTCTTC.

This rearrangement joins TRBV27 to TRBJ2-2, with 9 bases aligning to TRBD1. Germline lookup yields CDR1 MNHEY and CDR2 SMNVEV (reference sequence). This CDR3 is 18 amino acids long. J lost 7 bases, V lost 0 bases, and 12 bases had no gene match. CDR3 nucleotides: TGTGCCAGCAGTTTATCCGGGACAGGGACGCGTGGGGGCGGGGAGCTGTTTTTT. Protein sequence: CASSLSGTGTRGGGELFF.

The chain joins TRBV7-6 to TRBJ2-2, with TRBD1 matching over 7 bases. The CDR3 has 16 residues. The V gene's germline CDR1 is SGHVS and CDR2 FNYEAQ. V lost 5 bases and J lost 4; bases outside the gene matches: 10. The CDR3 protein is CASSPPGAGGTGELFF. CDR3 nucleotide sequence: TGTGCCAGCAGCCCCCCCGGGGCAGGGGGCACCGGGGAGCTGTTTTTT.

V usage is TRBV7-8 and J usage is TRBJ1-1, with D possibly TRBD1 on 6 matching bases. From germline, CDR1 is SGHVS and CDR2 FQNEAQ. The CDR3 runs 12 residues. Trimming took 10 bases from V and 1 from J, leaving 10 bases between them. The CDR3: CATYRENTEAFF. CDR3 nucleotide sequence: TGTGCCACCTACAGGGAGAACACTGAAGCTTTCTTT.

The chain joins TRBV2 to TRBJ1-2; TRBD1 matches 8 bases. This CDR3 has 15 amino acids. Germline V gene lookup returns CDR1 SNHLY and CDR2 FYNNEI. The junction had 14 bases not matched to a gene; V was cut back by 6 bases and J by 8 bases. This CDR3 is CASSGTGAGRDGYTF. The CDR3 DNA reads as TGTGCCAGCAGCGGGACAGGCGCTGGAAGAGACGGCTACACCTTC.

This clone was recorded a few times. This chain connects TRBV6-5 to TRBJ2-7, with 8 bases identical to TRBD1. CDR3 size: 11 residues. With 5 bases clipped from V and 13 bases from J, the junction kept 7 bases outside the gene matches. CDR1 is MNHEY, CDR2 SVGAGI, per germline. Here the CDR3 DNA reads TGTGCCAGCAGTACCCGGGGACAGGAATACTTC. Translated, it gives CASSTRGQEYF.

The chain is built from TRBV4-3 and TRBJ1-6, with D perhaps TRBD1 (6 bases). Trimming shortened V by 0 bases and J by 8 bases, and 14 bases separated the two germline ends. CDR1 and CDR2 (germline): LGHNA, YSLEER. There are 16 residues in the CDR3. Written as DNA, the CDR3 is TGCGCCAGCAGCCAAGATTTCAGGGGCGTAGATTCACCCCTCCACTTT. Protein: CASSQDFRGVDSPLHF.

The chain has TRBV5-1 and TRBJ2-5; D is possibly TRBD2 (5 bases). CDR3 size: 14 residues. Germline V gives CDR1 SGHRS, CDR2 YFSETQ. V lost 4 bases, J lost 1 base, and 11 bases lay in between. CDR3 in amino acids: CASSPDSVQETQYF. CDR3 nucleotide sequence: TGCGCCAGCAGCCCGGACTCGGTCCAAGAGACCCAGTACTTC.

This clone was found a few times. V gene TRBV11-3 combines with J gene TRBJ1-5; 7 positions agree with TRBD1. Germline-derived CDR1 and CDR2 are SGHNT and YENEEA. V lost 1 base, J lost 4 bases, and 16 bases stayed unmatched. CDR3 length: 19 amino acids. The CDR3 nucleotides are TGTGCCAGCAGCTTAGTGAGGGGGCAGGGGGGAAGTGGAAATCAGCCCCAGCATTTT. This gives the protein CASSLVRGQGGSGNQPQHF.

The gene calls are TRBV7-8 and TRBJ1-5, with D possibly matching TRBD1 (5 bases). The CDR3 has 14 residues. V was trimmed by 2 bases and J by 5 bases, leaving 10 bases between them. In germline, CDR1 is SGHVS, CDR2 FQNEAQ. CDR3 residues: CASSLREGDQPQHF. In nucleotides, the CDR3 is TGTGCCAGCAGCTTACGCGAAGGGGATCAGCCCCAGCATTTT. Full variable domain (remainder filled in from reference TRBV7-8 and TRBJ1-5): GAGVSQSPRYKVAKRGQDVALRCDPISGHVSLFWYQQALGQGPEFLTYFQNEAQLDKSGLPSDRFFAERPEGSVSTLKIQRTQQEDSAVYLCASSLREGDQPQHFGDGTRLSIL.

V gene TRBV6-5 combines with J gene TRBJ1-2, with TRBD1 matching over 7 bases. Germline V gene data show CDR1 as MNHEY and CDR2 as SVGAGI. The CDR3 is 12 amino acids. V gave up 4 bases and J gave up 11 bases; unmatched junction bases: 7. The DNA of the CDR3 is TGTGCCAGCAGTTCGACAGGGTCCGGTTACACCTTC. Residues: CASSSTGSGYTF.

The chain uses TRBV7-9 and TRBJ1-2; possible D gene TRBD1, 5 bases. The V end lost 3 bases, the J end lost 4 bases, and 15 bases lay between the germline ends. The CDR3 totals 15 residues. CDR1 is SEHNR and CDR2 is FQNEAQ in the germline V gene (reference sequence). The CDR3 is CASSLSGERAYGYTF. CDR3 sequence (DNA): TGTGCCAGCAGCTTGTCGGGGGAACGGGCCTATGGCTACACCTTC.

The V and J genes are TRBV7-3 and TRBJ1-1; D is undetermined. Germline lookup yields CDR1 SGHTA and CDR2 FQGTGA. The CDR3 is 15 residues long. Between the trimmed V and J ends, which lost 3 bases and 1 base, there was a span of 12 bases. CDR3 coding DNA: TGTGCCAGCAGCTTTACGGGTGCACAGAACACTGAAGCTTTCTTT. Protein sequence: CASSFTGAQNTEAFF.

The chain is built from TRBV19 and TRBJ1-1, with a weak D call TRBD1 (5 bases). The CDR3 contains 13 residues. Per germline, CDR1 LNHDA and CDR2 SQIVND (reference sequence). V lost 6 bases and J lost 6, with 14 bases in between. CDR3 sequence: CASSLKGRSEAFF. For the CDR3, the DNA is TGTGCCAGTAGCTTGAAGGGGCGGTCTGAAGCTTTCTTT.

The rearrangement links TRBV28 to TRBJ1-3; 7 bases line up with TRBD1. The CDR3 consists of 15 residues. The ends lost 7 bases at V and 0 bases at J; junction bases unmatched: 6. Per germline, CDR1 MDHEN and CDR2 SYDVKM. CDR3: CASTQTGDSGNTIYF. The CDR3 bases are TGTGCCAGCACCCAAACAGGGGACTCTGGAAACACCATATATTTT.

This clone was recorded once. V is TRBV11-2 and J is TRBJ2-7, with TRBD1 identical over 7 bases. Trimming at V came to 4 bases and at J to 4 bases, leaving 4 bases not matched to a gene. CDR1 and CDR2 from the germline V gene are SGHAT and FQNNGV. This CDR3 comprises 13 residues. In nucleotides, the CDR3 is TGTGCCAGCAGCTGGGGGACAGATTACGAGCAGTACTTC. It translates to CASSWGTDYEQYF.

This chain joins TRBV11-3 and TRBJ2-7; TRBD1 matches at 10 bases. The CDR3 extends over 15 amino acids. V lost 5 bases to trimming and J lost 3 bases; unmatched junction nucleotides: 7. Per the germline V gene, CDR1 is SGHNT and CDR2 is YENEEA. The DNA for the CDR3 is TGTGCCAGCAGCCCTCTTGGACAGGGGGTCTACGAGCAGTACTTC. Protein product: CASSPLGQGVYEQYF.

This sequence joins TRBV30 and TRBJ2-5; D is uncertain. This CDR3 has 11 residues. V gave up 1 base and J gave up 4 bases, with 4 bases separating them. CDR1 is GTSNPN, CDR2 SVGIG, per germline (reference sequence). The CDR3 loop is CAWSALETQYF. CDR3 in DNA: TGTGCCTGGAGTGCCTTAGAGACCCAGTACTTC.